The T cell receptor (beta chain) under discussion was sequenced for a study of blood T cell repertoires in COVID-19. The wider study: Acute-phase and convalescent COVID-19 samples originated in the United States, Italy and Spain.

The V gene lost 7 bases and the J gene lost 4 bases, with 10 bases spanning the gap. The CDR3 covers 12 residues. Per the germline V gene, CDR1 is LNHDA and CDR2 is SQIVND (reference sequence). Some clones are missing from TCRdb's copy, which holds only in-frame ones; the method was immunoSEQ multiplex PCR. The repertoire holds hundreds of thousands of clones, with about nine tenths as singletons. The table lists this clone with a few counts. The chain joins TRBV19 to TRBJ1-1, with unresolved D. Specimen: peripheral blood. The origin of this receptor is a man younger than 35 with active or convalescent COVID-19. CDR3 protein: CASNLRGTEAFF. The CDR3 coding sequence is TGTGCCAGTAACTTACGGGGCACTGAAGCTTTCTTT.